The T cell receptor beta chain under discussion was sequenced for a study of blood T cell repertoires in COVID-19. Repertoires were generated with immunoSEQ multiplex PCR, while TCRdb's copy carries only in-frame clones and drops some. In the table there are some 330,000 clones, 88% of which are singletons. The CDR3 spans 14 residues. Trimming shortened V by 4 bases and J by 7 bases, and 11 bases separated the two germline ends. Germline V lookup: CDR1 MNHEY, CDR2 SVGEGT. This clone was observed a single time. This chain connects TRBV6-2 or TRBV6-3 to TRBJ1-6; D gene unclear. The TCR originated in a man younger than 45 who had recovered from COVID-19. Input material: PBMCs or T cells enriched from blood (not recorded which). The CDR3 coding sequence is TGTGCCAGCAGTTCGCCGCAAGCCAATTCACCCCTCCACTTT. Residues: CASSSPQANSPLHF.